These 32 T cell receptor beta chains were sequenced from one sample in a study of T cell changes during pregnancy in multiple sclerosis. Sequenced by immunoSEQ multiplex PCR; TCRdb stores in-frame clones only, minus some. The repertoire holds 34,000 or so clones, with roughly 91% as singletons. Sequencing used peripheral blood, obtained in the second trimester of pregnancy. The source is a female donor in good health, enrolled as a control in a pregnancy study.

This sequence joins TRBV7-8 and TRBJ2-7; 8 nucleotides align to TRBD1. The CDR3 spans 14 residues. CDR1 SGHVS and CDR2 FQNEAQ come from the germline V gene. V lost 1 base to trimming and J lost 3 bases; unmatched junction nucleotides: 2. The CDR3 loop reads CASSLGDRNYEQYF. The CDR3 bases are TGTGCCAGCAGCTTAGGGGACAGGAACTACGAGCAGTACTTC.

V usage is TRBV7-9 and J usage is TRBJ1-6; D unresolved. From germline, CDR1 is SEHNR and CDR2 FQNEAQ (reference sequence). With 0 bases removed from V and 0 bases from J, the gap between germline ends came to 12 bases. The CDR3 is made up of 18 amino acids. CDR3: CASSLAAGLSSYNSPLHF. CDR3 in DNA: TGTGCCAGCAGCTTAGCTGCGGGGTTGAGCTCCTATAATTCACCCCTCCACTTT. The entire variable domain, with the rest obtained from reference TRBV7-9 and TRBJ1-6, is as follows: DTGVSQNPRHKITKRGQNVTFRCDPISEHNRLYWYRQTLGQGPEFLTYFQNEAQLEKSRLLSDRFSAERPKGSFSTLEIQRTEQGDSAMYLCASSLAAGLSSYNSPLHFGNGTRLTVT.

The chain employs TRBV6-1 and TRBJ1-5, with TRBD1 matching over 10 bases. Germline CDR1 MNHNS, CDR2 SASEGT. This CDR3 spans 16 amino acids. V gave up 2 bases and J gave up 1 base; unmatched junction bases: 2. The CDR3 is CASSELTGGSNQPQHF. The CDR3 DNA follows: TGTGCCAGCAGTGAACTGACAGGGGGCAGCAATCAGCCCCAGCATTTT.

CDR3: CASSPPRGNTEAFF. The CDR3 bases are TGTGCCAGCAGCCCCCCCAGGGGGAACACTGAAGCTTTCTTT. The chain is built from TRBV14 and TRBJ1-1; D may be TRBD1 (6 bases). The CDR3 runs 14 residues. With 4 bases removed from V and 1 base from J, the gap between germline ends came to 10 bases. The germline V gene encodes CDR1 SGHDN and CDR2 FVKESK.

The chain is built from TRBV5-4 and TRBJ1-2, with 8 bases identical to TRBD1. CDR1 SGHNT and CDR2 YYREEE come from the germline V gene (reference sequence). J was trimmed by 0 bases and V by 2 bases; bases with no gene match: 6. CDR3 length equals 16 residues. The CDR3 DNA follows: TGTGCCAGCAGCTTACGGACAGGGAGGCCTAACTATGGCTACACCTTC. This codes for CASSLRTGRPNYGYTF.

The chain uses TRBV27 and TRBJ1-1, with D tentatively TRBD1 (6 bases). Per germline, CDR1 MNHEY and CDR2 SMNVEV (reference sequence). V lost 4 bases, J lost 0 bases, and 6 bases lay in between. The CDR3 extends over 13 amino acids. DNA of the CDR3: TGTGCCAGCAGTTGGGACATGAACACTGAAGCTTTCTTT. Its translation: CASSWDMNTEAFF.

The rearrangement joins TRBV21-1 to TRBJ2-2; no DNA check was done on the table's D call, TRBD2. TRBV21-1 is listed as a pseudogene. This CDR3 has 17 amino acids. The CDR3 protein is CASSPHLVAGDTGELFF. The CDR3 DNA sequence: TGTGCCAGCAGCCCACACCTTGTAGCGGGGGACACCGGGGAGCTGTTTTTT.

The rearrangement links TRBV7-2 to TRBJ1-5; tentative D call: TRBD1 (6 bases). Germline CDR1 reads SGHTA; CDR2 reads FQGNSA. Trimming left V 0 bases short and J 7 bases short, with 10 bases between. The CDR3 consists of 14 residues. The CDR3 protein is CASSLARGGQPQHF. The CDR3 bases are TGTGCCAGCAGCTTAGCCAGGGGCGGGCAGCCCCAGCATTTT.

This clone was detected a few times. The V and J genes are TRBV6-1 and TRBJ2-2, with 10 bases fitting TRBD2. Germline CDR1 reads MNHNS; CDR2 reads SASEGT. The CDR3 has 15 amino acids. Trimming took 4 bases from V and 1 from J; bases not matched to a gene: 0. The CDR3 protein is CASSGLAGNTGELFF. The CDR3 DNA is TGTGCCAGCAGTGGACTAGCGGGGAACACCGGGGAGCTGTTTTTT.

This clone was observed a handful of times. This chain uses TRBV9 with TRBJ2-3, with 12 nucleotides matching TRBD2. Germline loops: CDR1 SGDLS, CDR2 YYNGEE. The CDR3 has 17 residues. V shed 0 bases and J 3 bases; nucleotides not matched to a gene: 5. The CDR3 loop reads CASSVVSGTSGTDTQYF. The CDR3 DNA sequence: TGTGCCAGCAGCGTAGTCTCGGGGACTAGCGGGACAGATACGCAGTATTTT. The complete variable domain, with remaining parts taken from reference TRBV9 and TRBJ2-3, reads DSGVTQTPKHLITATGQRVTLRCSPRSGDLSVYWYQQSLDQGLQFLIQYYNGEERAKGNILERFSAQQFPDLHSELNLSSLELGDSALYFCASSVVSGTSGTDTQYFGPGTRLTVL.

This sequence joins TRBV5-6 and TRBJ1-3; TRBD1 might be the D (6 bases). V lost 1 base and J 4 bases, leaving 9 bases between the germline ends. Germline values: CDR1 SGHDT, CDR2 YYEEEE. The CDR3 spans 14 residues. The CDR3 reads CASSLQGSGNTIYF. DNA of the CDR3: TGTGCCAGCAGCTTGCAGGGGTCCGGAAACACCATATATTTT.

J is TRBJ2-7 and V is TRBV7-8, with D possibly TRBD1 on 7 matching bases. V shed 6 bases and J shed 3 bases, with 21 bases lying between them. This CDR3 is built from 16 residues. CDR1 and CDR2 from the germline V gene are SGHVS and FQNEAQ. CDR3 in DNA: TGTGCCAGCAGTACCGAAGGCGGGACAGCCTTCTACGAGCAGTACTTC. Protein product: CASSTEGGTAFYEQYF.

This chain joins TRBV6-6 and TRBJ2-6, with TRBD1 as a possible D gene (5 bases). Germline CDR1 is MNHNY and CDR2 is SVGAGI (reference sequence). Trimming took 6 bases from V and 1 from J, leaving 10 bases between them. The CDR3 is 15 residues long. CDR3 bases: TGTGCCAGCAGCCCGACAGCATCTGGGGCCAACGTCCTGACTTTC. This gives the protein CASSPTASGANVLTF.

This chain links TRBV9 with TRBJ2-2; 8 positions match TRBD2. V trimming: 1 base; J trimming: 2 bases; junction bases outside the gene matches: 7. The CDR3 has 17 residues. Germline V CDR1 and CDR2: SGDLS, YYNGEE. The CDR3 protein is CASSVPERGTNTGELFF. Written as DNA, the CDR3 is TGTGCCAGCAGCGTACCCGAGCGGGGGACTAACACCGGGGAGCTGTTTTTT.

The CDR3 sequence is CASTYGQGANEQFF. As DNA, the CDR3 is TGTGCCAGCACGTACGGACAGGGGGCCAATGAGCAGTTCTTC. V and J are TRBV6-1 and TRBJ2-1; 11 bases are a match to TRBD1. CDR1 is MNHNS, CDR2 SASEGT, per germline. J was trimmed by 6 bases and V by 7 bases; bases with no gene match: 5. This CDR3 has 14 amino acids.

The chain recombines TRBV27 with TRBJ1-1, with D unresolved. The V gene's germline CDR1 is MNHEY and CDR2 SMNVEV (reference sequence). The CDR3 runs to 12 residues. V dropped 4 bases and J dropped 6 bases, with 9 bases sitting between them. CDR3 coding DNA: TGTGCCAGCAGTTCAGACTTGGCTGAAGCTTTCTTT. Protein sequence: CASSSDLAEAFF.

The chain is built from TRBV7-7 and TRBJ2-2, with a tentative D call TRBD2 (5 bases). Germline assignment: CDR1 SSHAT and CDR2 FNYEAQ (reference sequence). Between the trimmed V and J ends, which lost 4 bases and 7 bases, there was a span of 10 bases. This CDR3 contains 13 residues. For the CDR3, the DNA is TGTGCCAGCAGCTCCGACCGGGGCGGGGAGCTGTTTTTT. As protein: CASSSDRGGELFF.

Note on this clone: This sample includes further DNA sequences coding for the same CDR3. The V and J genes are TRBV7-8 and TRBJ2-7, with 11 bases fitting TRBD2. The CDR3 sequence is 14 residues long. The V and J ends lost 3 bases and 3 bases, in that order; junction bases with no gene match: 1. Germline V CDR1 and CDR2: SGHVS, FQNEAQ. This CDR3 reads CASSLGLAVYEQYF. In DNA, the CDR3 is TGTGCCAGCAGCTTGGGACTAGCGGTCTACGAGCAGTACTTC.

This clone was counted a single time. V is TRBV15 and J is TRBJ1-2; TRBD1 might be the D (6 bases). The germline V and J ends were trimmed by 3 bases and 5 bases, with 13 bases remaining between them. The CDR3 sequence is 14 residues long. Germline loops: CDR1 LNHNV, CDR2 YYDKDF (reference sequence). CDR3 DNA sequence: TGTGCCACCAGCAGCCAGGGGCGCGGTTATGGCTACACCTTC. It yields the protein CATSSQGRGYGYTF.

In regard to this clone: Other DNA variants within this sample encode the same CDR3. This sequence joins TRBV9 and TRBJ1-2; D remains unclear. The CDR3 spans 12 residues. The ends were cut back, 1 base at V and 8 bases at J, with 9 bases in the middle. Germline CDR1 reads SGDLS; CDR2 reads YYNGEE. CDR3 bases: TGTGCCAGCAGCGTAAGAGGAGGCGGCTACACCTTC. Translating it yields CASSVRGGGYTF.

This chain joins TRBV2 and TRBJ2-7; weak D call: TRBD1 (5 bases). CDR1 and CDR2 (germline): SNHLY, FYNNEI. There are 14 residues in the CDR3. V was clipped by 1 base and J by 0 bases, with 7 bases between them. Here the CDR3 reads CASSEGQHSYEQYF. CDR3 nucleotide sequence: TGTGCCAGCAGTGAAGGACAGCACTCCTACGAGCAGTACTTC.

The V call is TRBV27, the J call TRBJ2-1, with 10 bases identical to TRBD2. Trimming cost V 5 bases and J 8 bases; bases outside gene matches: 9. The CDR3 sequence is 15 residues long. Per germline, CDR1 MNHEY and CDR2 SMNVEV (reference sequence). CDR3 coding DNA: TGTGCCAGCAGTCGCAGCGGGAGGGCCCGGGATGAGCAGTTCTTC. Protein sequence: CASSRSGRARDEQFF.

The CDR3 here is CASSREGAGANVLTF. As DNA, the CDR3 is TGCGCCAGTAGCCGGGAAGGCGCTGGGGCCAACGTCCTGACTTTC. V and J are TRBV5-1 and TRBJ2-6; possible D gene TRBD2, 5 bases. The CDR3 totals 15 residues. Trimming stripped 8 bases from V and 2 bases from J, with 14 bases between. In germline, CDR1 is SGHRS, CDR2 YFSETQ. Complete variable domain (other parts from reference TRBV5-1 and TRBJ2-6): KAGVTQTPRYLIKTRGQQVTLSCSPISGHRSVSWYQQTPGQGLQFLFEYFSETQRNKGNFPGRFSGRQFSNSRSEMNVSTLELGDSALYLCASSREGAGANVLTFGAGSRLTVL.

This rearrangement joins TRBV2 to TRBJ1-1; D perhaps matches TRBD1 (5 bases). This CDR3 is 14 amino acids long. The ends were cut back, 1 base at V and 7 bases at J, with 13 bases in the middle. CDR1 and CDR2 from the germline V gene are SNHLY and FYNNEI. CDR3 in DNA: TGTGCCAGCAGTGAAGGCGGGACGCCTAATGAAGCTTTCTTT. Translated: CASSEGGTPNEAFF.

The rearrangement joins TRBV5-1 to TRBJ1-3; TRBD1 agrees at 9 bases. The CDR3 sequence is 17 residues long. With 0 bases clipped from V and 0 bases from J, the junction kept 4 bases outside the gene matches. Germline V gene sequence: CDR1 SGHRS, CDR2 YFSETQ. The CDR3 here is CASSLGDRGDSGNTIYF. The CDR3 DNA follows: TGCGCCAGCAGCTTGGGCGACAGGGGGGACTCTGGAAACACCATATATTTT.

The V gene is TRBV7-7, the J gene TRBJ2-2; D perhaps matches TRBD1 (5 bases). CDR3 length: 13 amino acids. V was pared by 6 bases and J by 2 bases, with 7 bases between. Germline V CDR1 and CDR2: SSHAT, FNYEAQ (reference sequence). The CDR3 nucleotides are TGTGCCAGCAGAAGGGGCAACACCGGGGAGCTGTTTTTT. It encodes CASRRGNTGELFF.

The chain carries TRBV7-2 and TRBJ2-3, with 7 positions matching TRBD2. The CDR3 contains 17 residues. J lost 6 bases, V lost 5 bases, and 17 bases had no gene match. CDR1 and CDR2 from the germline V gene are SGHTA and FQGNSA. CDR3 coding DNA: TGTGCCAGCAGCCCTCGGTGGGCGGGAGAGGTGGGGGATACGCAGTATTTT. Its protein product is CASSPRWAGEVGDTQYF. Drawing the rest from reference TRBV7-2 and TRBJ2-3, the complete variable domain is GAGVSQSPSNKVTEKGKDVELRCDPISGHTALYWYRQSLGQGLEFLIYFQGNSAPDKSGLPSDRFSAERTGGSVSTLTIQRTQQEDSAVYLCASSPRWAGEVGDTQYFGPGTRLTVL.

The chain carries TRBV7-9 and TRBJ1-3, with D possibly being TRBD1 (5 bases). Germline lookup yields CDR1 SEHNR and CDR2 FQNEAQ (reference sequence). V lost 4 bases to trimming and J lost 4 bases, with 14 bases between them. CDR3 length: 15 residues. The CDR3 loop is CASSSRETEGNTIYF. For the CDR3, the DNA is TGTGCCAGCAGCTCCCGCGAGACAGAAGGAAACACCATATATTTT.

This chain connects TRBV13 to TRBJ2-5; the D is unclear. Germline CDR1 and CDR2: PRHDT and FYEKMQ (reference sequence). The CDR3 covers 14 residues. Trimming took 5 bases from V and 1 from J, leaving 11 bases between them. CDR3 amino acids: CASSHWAAQETQYF. In DNA, the CDR3 is TGTGCCAGCAGCCATTGGGCCGCCCAAGAGACCCAGTACTTC.

V is TRBV7-9 and J is TRBJ2-5; D ambiguous. CDR1 is SEHNR, CDR2 FQNEAQ, per germline (reference sequence). The CDR3 contains 13 residues. V lost 3 bases and J lost 2, with 7 bases in between. This chain's CDR3 is CASSFSEQETQYF. DNA of the CDR3: TGTGCCAGCAGCTTCTCGGAGCAAGAGACCCAGTACTTC.

V and J are TRBV5-6 and TRBJ2-1, with D possibly TRBD2 on 6 matching bases. The CDR3 has 16 residues. Trimming cost V 2 bases and J 0 bases, with 12 bases left between them. CDR1 is SGHDT and CDR2 is YYEEEE in the germline V gene. This CDR3 is CASSLLAESSYNEQFF. CDR3 coding DNA: TGTGCCAGCAGCTTATTAGCGGAAAGCTCCTACAATGAGCAGTTCTTC. The full variable domain, its missing parts supplied by reference TRBV5-6 and TRBJ2-1, is DAGVTQSPTHLIKTRGQQVTLRCSPKSGHDTVSWYQQALGQGPQFIFQYYEEEERQRGNFPDRFSGHQFPNYSSELNVNALLLGDSALYLCASSLLAESSYNEQFFGPGTRLTVL.

This rearrangement joins TRBV9 to TRBJ2-3; TRBD2 matches 8 bases. Per the germline V gene, CDR1 is SGDLS and CDR2 is YYNGEE. Trimming took 0 bases from V and 3 from J; bases not matched to a gene: 6. CDR3 length equals 16 residues. This CDR3 reads CASSVEAGAVTDTQYF. As DNA, the CDR3 is TGTGCCAGCAGCGTAGAAGCGGGAGCTGTTACAGATACGCAGTATTTT.